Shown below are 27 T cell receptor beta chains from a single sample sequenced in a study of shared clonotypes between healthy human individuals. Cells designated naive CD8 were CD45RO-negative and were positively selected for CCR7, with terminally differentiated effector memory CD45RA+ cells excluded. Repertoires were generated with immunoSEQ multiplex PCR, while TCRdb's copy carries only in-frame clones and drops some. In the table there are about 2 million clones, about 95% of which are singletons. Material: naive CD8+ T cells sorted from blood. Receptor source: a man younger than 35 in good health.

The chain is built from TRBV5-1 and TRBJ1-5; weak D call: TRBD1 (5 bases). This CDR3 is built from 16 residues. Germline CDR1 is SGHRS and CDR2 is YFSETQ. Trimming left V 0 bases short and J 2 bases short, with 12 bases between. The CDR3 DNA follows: TGCGCCAGCAGCTTGGCGAGGGGCACACGCAATCAGCCCCAGCATTTT. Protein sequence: CASSLARGTRNQPQHF.

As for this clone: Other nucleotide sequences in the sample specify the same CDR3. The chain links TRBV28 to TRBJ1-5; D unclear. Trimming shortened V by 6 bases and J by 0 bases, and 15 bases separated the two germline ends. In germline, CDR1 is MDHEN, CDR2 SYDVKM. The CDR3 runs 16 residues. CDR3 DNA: TGTGCCAGCAGCCTTCGGAGGATCTATAGCAATCAGCCCCAGCATTTT. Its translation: CASSLRRIYSNQPQHF.

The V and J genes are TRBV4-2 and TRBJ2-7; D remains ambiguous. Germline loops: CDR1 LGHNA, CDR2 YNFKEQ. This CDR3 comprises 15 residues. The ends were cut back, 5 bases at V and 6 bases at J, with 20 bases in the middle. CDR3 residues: CASSRTTTDPSEQYF. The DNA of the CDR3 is TGTGCCAGCAGCAGAACAACAACCGACCCCTCCGAGCAGTACTTC.

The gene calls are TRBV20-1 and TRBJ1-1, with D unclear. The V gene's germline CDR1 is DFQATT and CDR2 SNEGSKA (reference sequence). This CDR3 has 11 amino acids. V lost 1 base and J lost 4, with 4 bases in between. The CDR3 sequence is CSARAPTEAFF. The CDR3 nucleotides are TGCAGTGCTAGAGCCCCCACTGAAGCTTTCTTT.

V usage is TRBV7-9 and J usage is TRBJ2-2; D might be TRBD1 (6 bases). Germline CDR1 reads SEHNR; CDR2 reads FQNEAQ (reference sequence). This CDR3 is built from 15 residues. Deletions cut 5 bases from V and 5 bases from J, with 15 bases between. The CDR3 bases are TGTGCCAGCAGCCTAATACAGGGAAGGACCGGGGAGCTGTTTTTT. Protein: CASSLIQGRTGELFF.

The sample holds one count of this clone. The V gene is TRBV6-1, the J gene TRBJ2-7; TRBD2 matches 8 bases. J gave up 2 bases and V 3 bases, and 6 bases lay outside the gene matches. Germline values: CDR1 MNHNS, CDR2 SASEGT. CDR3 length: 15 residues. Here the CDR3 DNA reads TGTGCCAGCAGTGACGGCGGGGGGCCTGCCTACGAGCAGTACTTC. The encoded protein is CASSDGGGPAYEQYF.

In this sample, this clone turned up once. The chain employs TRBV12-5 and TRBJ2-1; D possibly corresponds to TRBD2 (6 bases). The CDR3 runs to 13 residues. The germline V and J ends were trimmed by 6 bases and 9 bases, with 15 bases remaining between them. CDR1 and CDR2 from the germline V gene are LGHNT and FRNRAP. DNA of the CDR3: TGTGCTAGTGGGGGCGACGGAGGGACTGAGCAGTTCTTC. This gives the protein CASGGDGGTEQFF.

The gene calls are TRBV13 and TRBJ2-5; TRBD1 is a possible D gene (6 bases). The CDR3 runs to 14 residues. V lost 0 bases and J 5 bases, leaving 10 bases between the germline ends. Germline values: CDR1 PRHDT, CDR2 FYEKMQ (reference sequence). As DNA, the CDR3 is TGTGCCAGCAGCTTAGGCCCAGGGGACGAGACCCAGTACTTC. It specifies CASSLGPGDETQYF.

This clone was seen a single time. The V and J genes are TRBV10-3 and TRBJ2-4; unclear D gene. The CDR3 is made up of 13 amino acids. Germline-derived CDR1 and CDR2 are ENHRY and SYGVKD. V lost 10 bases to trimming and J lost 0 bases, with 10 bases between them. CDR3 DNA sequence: TGTGCCACCATGGACCTAGCCAAAAACATTCAGTACTTC. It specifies CATMDLAKNIQYF.

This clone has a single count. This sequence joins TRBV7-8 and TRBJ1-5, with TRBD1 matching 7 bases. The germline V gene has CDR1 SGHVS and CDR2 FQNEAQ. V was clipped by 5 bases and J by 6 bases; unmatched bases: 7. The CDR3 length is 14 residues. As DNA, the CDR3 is TGTGCCAGCAGCATGACAGGGCTGGGTCAGCCCCAGCATTTT. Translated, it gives CASSMTGLGQPQHF. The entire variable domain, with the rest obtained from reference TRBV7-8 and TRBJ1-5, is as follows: GAGVSQSPRYKVAKRGQDVALRCDPISGHVSLFWYQQALGQGPEFLTYFQNEAQLDKSGLPSDRFFAERPEGSVSTLKIQRTQQEDSAVYLCASSMTGLGQPQHFGDGTRLSIL.

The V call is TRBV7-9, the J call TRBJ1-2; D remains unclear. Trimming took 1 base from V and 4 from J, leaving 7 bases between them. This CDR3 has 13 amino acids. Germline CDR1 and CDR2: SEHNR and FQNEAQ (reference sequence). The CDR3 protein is CASSLGRTYGYTF. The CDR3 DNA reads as TGTGCCAGCAGCTTAGGCAGAACCTATGGCTACACCTTC.

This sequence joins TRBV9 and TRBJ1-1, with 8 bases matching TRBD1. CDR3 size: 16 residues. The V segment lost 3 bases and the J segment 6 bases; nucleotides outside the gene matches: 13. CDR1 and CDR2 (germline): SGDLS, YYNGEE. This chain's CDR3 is CASSAGPTGTGAEAFF. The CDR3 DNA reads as TGTGCCAGCAGCGCCGGACCTACTGGGACAGGAGCTGAAGCTTTCTTT.

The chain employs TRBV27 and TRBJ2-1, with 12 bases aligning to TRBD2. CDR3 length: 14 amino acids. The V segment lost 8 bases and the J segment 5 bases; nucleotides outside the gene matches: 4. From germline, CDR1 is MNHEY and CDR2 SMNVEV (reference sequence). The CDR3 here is CASGLAGINNEQFF. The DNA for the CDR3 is TGTGCCAGCGGACTAGCGGGGATTAACAATGAGCAGTTCTTC.

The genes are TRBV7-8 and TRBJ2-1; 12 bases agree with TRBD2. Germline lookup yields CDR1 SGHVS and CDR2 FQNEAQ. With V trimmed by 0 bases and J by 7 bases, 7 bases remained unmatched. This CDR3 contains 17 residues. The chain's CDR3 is CASSLALAGGSFNEQFF. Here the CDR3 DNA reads TGTGCCAGCAGCTTAGCCCTAGCGGGGGGGTCTTTTAATGAGCAGTTCTTC.

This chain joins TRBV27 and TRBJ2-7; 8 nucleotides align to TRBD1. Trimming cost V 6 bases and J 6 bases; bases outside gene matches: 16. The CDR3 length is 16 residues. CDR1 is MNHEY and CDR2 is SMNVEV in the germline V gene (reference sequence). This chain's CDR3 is CASSPSPGGIGGEQYF. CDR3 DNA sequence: TGTGCCAGCAGCCCTTCCCCAGGGGGCATCGGAGGCGAGCAGTACTTC.

The CDR3 DNA reads as TGTGCCAGCAGCTTGCCGGGACATAACACAGATACGCAGTATTTT. Protein product: CASSLPGHNTDTQYF. V is TRBV5-4 and J is TRBJ2-3, with D possibly TRBD1 on 6 matching bases. V was clipped by 1 base and J by 2 bases, with 11 bases between them. This CDR3 is built from 15 residues. Germline V gene lookup returns CDR1 SGHNT and CDR2 YYREEE (reference sequence).

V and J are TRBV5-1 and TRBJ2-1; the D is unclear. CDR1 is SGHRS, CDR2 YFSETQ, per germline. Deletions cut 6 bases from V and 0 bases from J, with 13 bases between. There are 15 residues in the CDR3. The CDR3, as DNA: TGCGCCAGCATGCCCGCTCCTTTCTCCTACAATGAGCAGTTCTTC. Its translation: CASMPAPFSYNEQFF.

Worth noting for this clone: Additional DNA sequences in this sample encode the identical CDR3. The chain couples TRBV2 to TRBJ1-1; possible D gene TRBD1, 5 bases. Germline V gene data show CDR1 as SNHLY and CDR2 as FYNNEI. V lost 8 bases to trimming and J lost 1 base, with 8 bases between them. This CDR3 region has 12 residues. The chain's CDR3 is CASRDGNTEAFF. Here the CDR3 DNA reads TGTGCCAGCCGGGACGGGAACACTGAAGCTTTCTTT.

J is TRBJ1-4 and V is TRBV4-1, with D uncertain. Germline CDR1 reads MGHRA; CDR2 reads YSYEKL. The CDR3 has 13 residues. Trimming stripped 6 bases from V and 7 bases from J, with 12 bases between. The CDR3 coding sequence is TGCGCCAGCAGTCCTTTAGATGGTGAAAAACTGTTTTTT. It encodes CASSPLDGEKLFF.

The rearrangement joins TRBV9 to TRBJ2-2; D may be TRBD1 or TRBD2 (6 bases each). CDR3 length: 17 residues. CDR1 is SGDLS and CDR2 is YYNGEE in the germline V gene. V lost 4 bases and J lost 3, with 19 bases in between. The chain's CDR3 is CASSPSGGGAYTGELFF. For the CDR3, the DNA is TGTGCCAGCAGCCCCTCAGGAGGGGGAGCGTACACCGGGGAGCTGTTTTTT. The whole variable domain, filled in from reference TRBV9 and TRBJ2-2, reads DSGVTQTPKHLITATGQRVTLRCSPRSGDLSVYWYQQSLDQGLQFLIQYYNGEERAKGNILERFSAQQFPDLHSELNLSSLELGDSALYFCASSPSGGGAYTGELFFGEGSRLTVL.

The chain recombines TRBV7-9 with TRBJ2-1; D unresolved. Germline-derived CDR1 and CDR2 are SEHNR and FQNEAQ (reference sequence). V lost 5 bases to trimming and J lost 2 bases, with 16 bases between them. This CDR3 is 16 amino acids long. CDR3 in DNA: TGTGCCAGCAGCCCTGAAGGCGGTCTAACCTACAATGAGCAGTTCTTC. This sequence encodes CASSPEGGLTYNEQFF.

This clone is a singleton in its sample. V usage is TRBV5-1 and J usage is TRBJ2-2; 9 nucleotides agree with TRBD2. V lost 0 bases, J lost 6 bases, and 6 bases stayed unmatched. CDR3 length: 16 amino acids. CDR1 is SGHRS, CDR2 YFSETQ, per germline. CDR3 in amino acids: CASSLVGSGGAGELFF. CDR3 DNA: TGCGCCAGCAGCTTGGTTGGTAGCGGGGGAGCCGGGGAGCTGTTTTTT. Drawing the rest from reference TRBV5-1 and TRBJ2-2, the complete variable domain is KAGVTQTPRYLIKTRGQQVTLSCSPISGHRSVSWYQQTPGQGLQFLFEYFSETQRNKGNFPGRFSGRQFSNSRSEMNVSTLELGDSALYLCASSLVGSGGAGELFFGEGSRLTVL.

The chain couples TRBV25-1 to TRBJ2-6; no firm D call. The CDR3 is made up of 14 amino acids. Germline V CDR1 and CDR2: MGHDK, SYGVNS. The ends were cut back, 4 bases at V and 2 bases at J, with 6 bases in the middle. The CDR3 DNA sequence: TGTGCCAGCAGTGGACCTGCTGGGGCCAACGTCCTGACTTTC. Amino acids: CASSGPAGANVLTF.

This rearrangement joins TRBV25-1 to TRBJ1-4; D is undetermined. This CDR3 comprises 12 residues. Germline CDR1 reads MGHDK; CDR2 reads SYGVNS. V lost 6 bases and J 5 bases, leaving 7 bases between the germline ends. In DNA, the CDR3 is TGTGCCAGCAGCGCGGCGAATGAAAAACTGTTTTTT. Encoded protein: CASSAANEKLFF.

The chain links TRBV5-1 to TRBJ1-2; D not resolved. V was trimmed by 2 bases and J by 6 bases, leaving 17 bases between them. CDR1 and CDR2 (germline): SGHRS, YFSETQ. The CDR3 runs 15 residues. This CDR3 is CASSFLGFPEDGYTF. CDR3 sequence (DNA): TGCGCCAGCAGCTTTCTGGGGTTTCCTGAGGATGGCTACACCTTC.

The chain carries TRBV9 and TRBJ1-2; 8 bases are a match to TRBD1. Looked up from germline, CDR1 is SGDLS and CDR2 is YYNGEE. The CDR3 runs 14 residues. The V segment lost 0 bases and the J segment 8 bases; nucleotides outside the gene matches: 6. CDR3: CASSVGTGPRGYTF. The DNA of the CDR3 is TGTGCCAGCAGCGTAGGGACAGGGCCGAGAGGCTACACCTTC.

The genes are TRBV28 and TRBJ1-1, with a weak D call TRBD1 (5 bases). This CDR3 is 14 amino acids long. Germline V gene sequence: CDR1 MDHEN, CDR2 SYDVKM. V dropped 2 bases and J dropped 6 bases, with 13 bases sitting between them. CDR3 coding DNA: TGTGCCAGCAGTTTAACGTTTCAGGGACCTGAAGCTTTCTTT. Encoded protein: CASSLTFQGPEAFF.